A single sample is the source of the 17 T cell receptor beta chains below, sequenced in a study of blood T cell repertoires in COVID-19. Only in-frame clones appear in the TCRdb table, and some are missing; sequencing was by immunoSEQ multiplex PCR. The sample carries about 310,000 clones, roughly 91% recorded once. Sequencing was done on a sample of peripheral blood. All receptors come from a man between 50 and 59 years old with active or convalescent COVID-19.

CDR3 nucleotides: TGTGCCAGTAGGGATAGCGGGGACGTCGGGGAGCTGTTTTTT. Translating gives CASRDSGDVGELFF. The genes are TRBV19 and TRBJ2-2; 8 bases map to TRBD2. Germline CDR1 is LNHDA and CDR2 is SQIVND (reference sequence). The V and J ends lost 6 bases and 7 bases, in that order; junction bases with no gene match: 7. The CDR3 extends over 14 amino acids.

This clone was detected once. The J gene is TRBJ2-1, the V gene TRBV2; 8 nucleotides line up with TRBD2. The CDR3 contains 15 residues. Germline assignment: CDR1 SNHLY and CDR2 FYNNEI. The V gene end was trimmed by 5 bases and the J gene end by 7 bases; junction bases not matched to a gene: 10. The chain's CDR3 is CASSPTGGAGNEQFF. CDR3 bases: TGTGCCAGCAGTCCAACGGGAGGGGCCGGGAATGAGCAGTTCTTC. Together with reference TRBV2 and TRBJ2-1, the CDR3 gives the full variable domain: EPEVTQTPSHQVTQMGQEVILRCVPISNHLYFYWYRQILGQKVEFLVSFYNNEISEKSEIFDDQFSVERPDGSNFTLKIRSTKLEDSAMYFCASSPTGGAGNEQFFGPGTRLTVL.

The genes are TRBV6-2 or TRBV6-3 and TRBJ1-4; no reliable D call. The V gene's germline CDR1 is MNHEY and CDR2 SVGEGT. The ends were cut back, 5 bases at V and 4 bases at J, with 11 bases in the middle. The CDR3 sequence is 14 residues long. The CDR3 region has the DNA TGTGCCAGCAGTAGACCCAGCGGTAATGAAAAACTGTTTTTT. Amino acid sequence: CASSRPSGNEKLFF.

This rearrangement joins TRBV30 to TRBJ1-1; no reliable D call. The CDR3 loop spans 13 amino acids. The V gene lost 3 bases and the J gene lost 2 bases, with 10 bases spanning the gap. Germline CDR1 GTSNPN, CDR2 SVGIG (reference sequence). The CDR3 spells CAWSPRLNTEAFF. Here the CDR3 DNA reads TGTGCCTGGAGCCCGCGGCTAAACACTGAAGCTTTCTTT.

The rearrangement links TRBV7-9 to TRBJ2-1, with TRBD2 matching over 10 bases. Per the germline V gene, CDR1 is SEHNR and CDR2 is FQNEAQ (reference sequence). The CDR3 extends over 15 amino acids. Trimming at V came to 5 bases and at J to 4 bases, leaving 5 bases not matched to a gene. CDR3 in amino acids: CASSLRTSGYNEQFF. The CDR3 nucleotides read TGTGCCAGCAGCCTCAGGACTAGCGGATACAATGAGCAGTTCTTC.

The rearrangement joins TRBV7-9 to TRBJ2-1; tentative D call: TRBD2 (5 bases). Between the trimmed V and J ends, which lost 5 bases and 7 bases, there was a span of 9 bases. Germline V gives CDR1 SEHNR, CDR2 FQNEAQ (reference sequence). The CDR3 spans 12 residues. CDR3 residues: CASSPGMNEQFF. As DNA, the CDR3 is TGTGCCAGCAGCCCGGGGATGAATGAGCAGTTCTTC.

The chain recombines TRBV11-2 with TRBJ1-6; 10 nucleotides agree with TRBD1. Germline V gives CDR1 SGHAT, CDR2 FQNNGV. Germline trimming cut 5 bases from V and 9 bases from J; bases unmatched to any gene: 13. CDR3 length: 17 amino acids. The CDR3 is CASSRAGGGTGASPLHF. As DNA, the CDR3 is TGTGCCAGCAGCCGAGCCGGGGGGGGGACAGGGGCTTCACCCCTCCACTTT.

V and J are TRBV9 and TRBJ2-1; a weak D match, TRBD2 (6 bases). Trimming removed 0 bases at V and 4 bases at J, with 11 bases between. The CDR3 has 15 amino acids. Germline V gene data show CDR1 as SGDLS and CDR2 as YYNGEE. CDR3 region: CASSVASEGYNEQFF. Here the CDR3 DNA reads TGTGCCAGCAGCGTAGCTTCGGAGGGTTACAATGAGCAGTTCTTC.

The CDR3 reads CASSPGGQSNYGYTF. In DNA form, the CDR3 reads TGTGCCAGCTCACCAGGGGGCCAATCTAACTATGGCTACACCTTC. V and J are TRBV18 and TRBJ1-2; tentative D call: TRBD1 (6 bases). Germline assignment: CDR1 KGHSH and CDR2 LQKENI. Trimming removed 2 bases from V and 0 bases from J, with 10 bases in between. The CDR3 loop spans 15 amino acids.

This rearrangement joins TRBV6-4 to TRBJ1-6; 8 nucleotides match TRBD1. The V gene's germline CDR1 is MRHNA and CDR2 SNTAGT. With V trimmed by 3 bases and J by 7 bases, 11 bases remained unmatched. The CDR3 is 17 amino acids. The CDR3 bases are TGTGCCAGCAGTGATTCCGCCGCAGGGGGCTGGAATTCACCCCTCCACTTT. It translates to CASSDSAAGGWNSPLHF.

Turning to this clone: Other DNA sequences in the sample encode the same CDR3. This sequence joins TRBV28 and TRBJ1-4; D unclear. Trimming shortened V by 6 bases and J by 7 bases, and 9 bases separated the two germline ends. This CDR3 spans 12 amino acids. Germline assignment: CDR1 MDHEN and CDR2 SYDVKM. Here the CDR3 DNA reads TGTGCCAGCAGCCTTTCTCGTGAAAAACTGTTTTTT. This sequence encodes CASSLSREKLFF.

J is TRBJ2-3 and V is TRBV2; D call uncertain. In germline, CDR1 is SNHLY, CDR2 FYNNEI. With 10 bases removed from V and 5 bases from J, the gap between germline ends came to 10 bases. The CDR3 length is 11 residues. CDR3 DNA: TGTGCCACACGGTATGAAGATACGCAGTATTTT. It specifies CATRYEDTQYF.

This chain links TRBV5-5 with TRBJ1-4, with a tentative D call TRBD1 (6 bases). Germline V lookup: CDR1 SGHKS, CDR2 YYEKEE (reference sequence). Trimming removed 3 bases at V and 8 bases at J, with 20 bases between. This CDR3 contains 16 residues. The CDR3 sequence: CASSSSPGTLGEKLFF. For the CDR3, the DNA is TGTGCCAGCAGCTCATCCCCCGGGACACTAGGGGAAAAACTGTTTTTT.

This clone was detected only a few times. The chain is built from TRBV19 and TRBJ1-2; 8 nucleotides line up with TRBD1. CDR1 and CDR2 from the germline V gene are LNHDA and SQIVND (reference sequence). Losses at the gene ends were 5 bases for V and 3 bases for J; bases not matched to a gene: 5. CDR3 length: 14 amino acids. The CDR3 sequence is CASSSTGVDYGYTF. The CDR3 DNA sequence: TGTGCCAGTAGTTCGACAGGGGTGGACTATGGCTACACCTTC. Supplemented by reference TRBV19 and TRBJ1-2, the full variable domain reads DGGITQSPKYLFRKEGQNVTLSCEQNLNHDAMYWYRQDPGQGLRLIYYSQIVNDFQKGDIAEGYSVSREKKESFPLTVTSAQKNPTAFYLCASSSTGVDYGYTFGSGTRLTVV.

The rearrangement links TRBV4-1 to TRBJ2-1, with D maybe TRBD1 (6 bases). Germline loops: CDR1 MGHRA, CDR2 YSYEKL. The length of the CDR3 is 18 residues. V was pared by 4 bases and J by 4 bases, with 23 bases between. The CDR3 loop is CASSRGNTGTQVYNEQFF. The CDR3 DNA is TGCGCCAGCAGCCGAGGAAATACCGGGACACAGGTATACAATGAGCAGTTCTTC.

The CDR3 spells CASSYSMNGNSPLHF. In nucleotides, the CDR3 is TGTGCCAGCAGTTACTCAATGAACGGGAATTCACCCCTCCACTTT. The chain combines TRBV6-5 with TRBJ1-6, with no clear D. V gave up 0 bases and J gave up 7 bases, with 10 bases separating them. This CDR3 has 15 amino acids. Germline lookup yields CDR1 MNHEY and CDR2 SVGAGI.

The chain is built from TRBV18 and TRBJ1-4, with TRBD1 matching over 7 bases. Germline V gene data show CDR1 as KGHSH and CDR2 as LQKENI. The CDR3 totals 15 residues. V lost 4 bases, J lost 4 bases, and 6 bases stayed unmatched. Here the CDR3 reads CASSLSTGFNEKLFF. The CDR3, as DNA: TGTGCCAGCTCACTATCGACAGGGTTTAATGAAAAACTGTTTTTT.